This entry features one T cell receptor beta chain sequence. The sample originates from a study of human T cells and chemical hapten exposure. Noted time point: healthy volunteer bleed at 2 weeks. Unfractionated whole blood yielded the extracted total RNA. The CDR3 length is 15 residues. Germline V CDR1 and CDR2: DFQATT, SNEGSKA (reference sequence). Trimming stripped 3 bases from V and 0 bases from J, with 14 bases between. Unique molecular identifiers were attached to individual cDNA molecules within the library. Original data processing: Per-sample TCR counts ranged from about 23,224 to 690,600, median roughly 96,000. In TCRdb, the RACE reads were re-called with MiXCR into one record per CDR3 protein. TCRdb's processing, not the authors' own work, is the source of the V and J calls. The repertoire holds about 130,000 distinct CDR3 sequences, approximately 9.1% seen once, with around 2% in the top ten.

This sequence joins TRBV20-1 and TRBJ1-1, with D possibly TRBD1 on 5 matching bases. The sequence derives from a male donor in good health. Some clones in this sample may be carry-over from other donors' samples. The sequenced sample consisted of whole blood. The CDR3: CSASAREGMNTEAFF. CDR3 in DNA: TGCAGTGCTAGTGCCAGGGAAGGTATGAACACTGAAGCTTTCTTT.